Following are 16 T cell receptor beta chains from one sample sequenced in a study of technical replicates of blood from a few donors. The method was immunoSEQ multiplex PCR; TCRdb's version includes in-frame clones alone and lacks a portion of them. The table has approximately 70,000 clones, almost 95% seen once. Sequenced: T cells isolated from PBMCs. These receptors originate from a human donor in good health.

The V call is TRBV28, the J call TRBJ1-4, with 12 bases lining up with TRBD1. CDR3 length equals 15 residues. Germline V gene data show CDR1 as MDHEN and CDR2 as SYDVKM. J was trimmed by 10 bases and V by 3 bases; bases with no gene match: 6. This CDR3 is CASSFVGTGGVKLFF. Written as DNA, the CDR3 is TGTGCCAGCAGTTTTGTAGGGACAGGGGGCGTAAAACTGTTTTTT.

The chain is built from TRBV6-1 and TRBJ2-7, with D possibly matching TRBD2 (6 bases). Germline V gene lookup returns CDR1 MNHNS and CDR2 SASEGT. The V and J ends lost 6 bases and 2 bases respectively, with 14 bases between them. The CDR3 covers 14 residues. CDR3 DNA: TGTGCCAGCAGCCCCACAGGAGGGGCCTACGAGCAGTACTTC. Translating it yields CASSPTGGAYEQYF.

The V and J genes are TRBV20-1 and TRBJ1-2, with TRBD1 as a possible D gene (5 bases). V lost 4 bases and J lost 6, with 6 bases in between. In germline, CDR1 is DFQATT, CDR2 SNEGSKA (reference sequence). The CDR3 runs 10 residues. CDR3 residues: CSATGNGYTF. The CDR3 DNA follows: TGCAGTGCTACAGGGAATGGCTACACCTTC.

The chain employs TRBV11-3 and TRBJ2-5, with TRBD2 matching 8 bases. Germline lookup yields CDR1 SGHNT and CDR2 YENEEA. The CDR3 contains 14 residues. With 5 bases clipped from V and 6 bases from J, the junction kept 8 bases outside the gene matches. In DNA form, the CDR3 reads TGTGCCAGCAGCCCCGAAGGTAGCGGGAAGACCCAGTACTTC. Translation: CASSPEGSGKTQYF.

This sequence joins TRBV28 and TRBJ1-2; 8 positions match TRBD1. Germline values: CDR1 MDHEN, CDR2 SYDVKM. With V trimmed by 2 bases and J by 3 bases, 5 bases remained unmatched. This CDR3 spans 15 amino acids. The CDR3 nucleotides read TGTGCCAGCAGTTTAGGGGCAGGGGGCTACTATGGCTACACCTTC. Its translation: CASSLGAGGYYGYTF.

This clone was seen a single time. The chain uses TRBV30 and TRBJ2-3; D is perhaps TRBD2 (6 bases). The CDR3 is 14 residues long. Trimming removed 2 bases at V and 1 base at J, with 10 bases between. Germline V gene data show CDR1 as GTSNPN and CDR2 as SVGIG (reference sequence). This CDR3 is CAWSNGRGTDTQYF. Written as DNA, the CDR3 is TGTGCCTGGAGTAACGGGAGAGGCACAGATACGCAGTATTTT. Full variable domain (rest looked up from reference TRBV30 and TRBJ2-3): SQTIHQWPATLVQPVGSPLSLECTVEGTSNPNLYWYRQAAGRGLQLLFYSVGIGQISSEVPQNLSASRPQDRQFILSSKKLLLSDSGFYLCAWSNGRGTDTQYFGPGTRLTVL.

This clone has only one observation. This chain connects TRBV25-1 to TRBJ2-1; D may be TRBD2 (5 bases). Trimming left V 2 bases short and J 4 bases short, with 12 bases between. From germline, CDR1 is MGHDK and CDR2 SYGVNS. CDR3 length equals 15 residues. The CDR3 DNA reads as TGTGCCAGCAGTGAAGAGGGTGGGGAGTACAATGAGCAGTTCTTC. This encodes CASSEEGGEYNEQFF.

This chain joins TRBV7-8 and TRBJ1-5; 7 bases are shared with TRBD1. There are 15 residues in the CDR3. The germline V gene encodes CDR1 SGHVS and CDR2 FQNEAQ. The ends lost 5 bases at V and 2 bases at J; junction bases unmatched: 6. CDR3 DNA sequence: TGTGCCAGCAGCACCAACAGGGGCGGCAATCAGCCCCAGCATTTT. It specifies CASSTNRGGNQPQHF.

The chain links TRBV25-1 to TRBJ2-7; TRBD1 matches 8 bases. This CDR3 has 15 residues. Germline trimming cut 3 bases from V and 5 bases from J; bases unmatched to any gene: 9. Per germline, CDR1 MGHDK and CDR2 SYGVNS. CDR3 nucleotide sequence: TGTGCCAGCAGTGATACAGGACAGGGCGAAAACGAGCAGTACTTC. It specifies CASSDTGQGENEQYF.

This sequence joins TRBV6-6 and TRBJ2-7; 7 bases align to TRBD1. V lost 5 bases to trimming and J lost 3 bases; unmatched junction nucleotides: 7. Germline CDR1 is MNHNY and CDR2 is SVGAGI (reference sequence). There are 14 residues in the CDR3. CDR3 loop: CASSGRTGYYEQYF. CDR3 sequence (DNA): TGTGCCAGCAGTGGCCGGACAGGATACTACGAGCAGTACTTC.

This chain uses TRBV7-3 with TRBJ2-2; 7 bases are shared with TRBD2. The ends lost 1 base at V and 3 bases at J; junction bases unmatched: 8. This CDR3 spans 17 amino acids. Germline CDR1 is SGHTA and CDR2 is FQGTGA. The CDR3 is CASSLIGGGPYTGELFF. CDR3 DNA: TGTGCCAGCAGCTTAATTGGGGGAGGGCCTTACACCGGGGAGCTGTTTTTT.

V is TRBV30 and J is TRBJ1-2, with unresolved D. CDR1 is GTSNPN, CDR2 SVGIG, per germline (reference sequence). The V end was cut by 3 bases, the J end by 0 bases, with 11 bases between. The CDR3 runs 14 residues. The CDR3 reads CAWSYLVTNYGYTF. Written as DNA, the CDR3 is TGTGCCTGGAGCTATCTGGTAACTAACTATGGCTACACCTTC.

V is TRBV6-5 and J is TRBJ1-1; D is unclear. Germline values: CDR1 MNHEY, CDR2 SVGAGI. V dropped 2 bases and J dropped 8 bases, with 6 bases sitting between them. The CDR3 length is 11 residues. CDR3 protein: CASSYRLEAFF. In nucleotides, the CDR3 is TGTGCCAGCAGTTACCGACTAGAAGCTTTCTTT.

The chain is built from TRBV6-1 and TRBJ2-2; 7 nucleotides line up with TRBD1. CDR3 size: 12 residues. V trimming: 11 bases; J trimming: 7 bases; junction bases outside the gene matches: 7. The V gene's germline CDR1 is MNHNS and CDR2 SASEGT. The DNA of the CDR3 is TGTGCCCAGATAGACAGGGTCGGGGAGCTGTTTTTT. This sequence encodes CAQIDRVGELFF.

V gene TRBV9 combines with J gene TRBJ2-1, with 8 bases identical to TRBD2. The germline gives CDR1 SGDLS, CDR2 YYNGEE. The CDR3 has 16 amino acids. Trimming removed 0 bases from V and 4 bases from J; junction bases left unmatched: 6. The CDR3 bases are TGTGCCAGCAGCGTAGCCGGGACTAGTATATACAATGAGCAGTTCTTC. Translation: CASSVAGTSIYNEQFF.

Here the CDR3 DNA reads TGTGCCAGCAACAACAGGAGAGGGGGTTACTACGAGCAGTACTTC. Residues: CASNNRRGGYYEQYF. V usage is TRBV2 and J usage is TRBJ2-7, with D possibly matching TRBD1 (6 bases). Deletions cut 7 bases from V and 3 bases from J, with 19 bases between. There are 15 residues in the CDR3. Germline CDR1 reads SNHLY; CDR2 reads FYNNEI.